One sample yielded the 3 T cell receptor beta chains listed below, sequenced in a study of blood T cells in healthy people across ages. Then a second PCR, running roughly 7 to 11 cycles, was carried out with a sample-barcoded 5' primer and a J-beta primer mix. TCRdb fed the 5' RACE reads into MiXCR, producing one record per CDR3 protein. The sample includes about 1.4 million distinct CDR3 sequences, approximately 60% seen only once; the top ten take 6.7%. Sequencing was done on a sample of blood. These receptors originate from a man between 18 and 29 years old in good health.

The chain links TRBV5-6 to TRBJ2-3, with 10 bases identical to TRBD2. In germline, CDR1 is SGHDT, CDR2 YYEEEE. The trim removed 5 bases at V and 2 bases at J, leaving 8 bases unmatched. CDR3 length: 16 amino acids. The CDR3 bases are TGTGCCAGCAGTTTAGCCCTAGCGGGAGTCACAGATACGCAGTATTTT. Encoded protein: CASSLALAGVTDTQYF.

The chain carries TRBV6-5 and TRBJ2-7, with 7 bases that match TRBD2. CDR3 length: 15 amino acids. Germline CDR1 MNHEY, CDR2 SVGAGI. Trimming cost V 5 bases and J 2 bases; bases outside gene matches: 9. CDR3 DNA: TGTGCCAGCAGTCGGAGCAAGGGACTAACCTACGAGCAGTACTTC. Protein product: CASSRSKGLTYEQYF.

The rearrangement uses TRBV6-5 and TRBJ2-1; no firm D call. CDR1 MNHEY and CDR2 SVGAGI come from the germline V gene. Between the trimmed V and J ends, which lost 5 bases and 14 bases, there was a span of 13 bases. This CDR3 has 11 amino acids. This CDR3 reads CASSNRAVEFF. The CDR3 DNA sequence: TGTGCCAGCAGTAACCGGGCCGTAGAGTTCTTC.